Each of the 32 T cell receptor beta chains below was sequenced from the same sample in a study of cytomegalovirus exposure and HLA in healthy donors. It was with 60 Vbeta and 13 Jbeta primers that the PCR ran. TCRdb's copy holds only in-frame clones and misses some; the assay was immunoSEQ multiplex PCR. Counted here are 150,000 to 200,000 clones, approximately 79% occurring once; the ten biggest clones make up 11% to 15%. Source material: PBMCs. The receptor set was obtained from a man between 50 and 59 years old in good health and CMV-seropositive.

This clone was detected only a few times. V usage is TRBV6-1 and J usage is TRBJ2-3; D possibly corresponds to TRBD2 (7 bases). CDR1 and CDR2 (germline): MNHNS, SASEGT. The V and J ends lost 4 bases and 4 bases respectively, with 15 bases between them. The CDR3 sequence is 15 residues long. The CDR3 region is CASSGRRGGPDTQYF. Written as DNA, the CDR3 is TGTGCCAGCAGTGGCCGAAGGGGGGGTCCAGATACGCAGTATTTT.

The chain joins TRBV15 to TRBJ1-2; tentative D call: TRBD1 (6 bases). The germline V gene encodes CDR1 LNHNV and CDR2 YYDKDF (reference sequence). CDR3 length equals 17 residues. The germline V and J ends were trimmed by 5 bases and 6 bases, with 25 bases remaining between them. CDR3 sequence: CATSVRGFGGLSDGYTF. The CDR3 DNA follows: TGTGCCACCAGCGTCAGGGGTTTTGGGGGCCTCTCTGATGGCTACACCTTC.

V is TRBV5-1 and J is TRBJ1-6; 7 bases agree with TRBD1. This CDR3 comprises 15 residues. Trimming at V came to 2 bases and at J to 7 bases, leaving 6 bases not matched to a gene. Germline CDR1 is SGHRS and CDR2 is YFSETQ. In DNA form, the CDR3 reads TGCGCCAGCAGCTTAACTGACAGGGTAAATTCACCCCTCCACTTT. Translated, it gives CASSLTDRVNSPLHF.

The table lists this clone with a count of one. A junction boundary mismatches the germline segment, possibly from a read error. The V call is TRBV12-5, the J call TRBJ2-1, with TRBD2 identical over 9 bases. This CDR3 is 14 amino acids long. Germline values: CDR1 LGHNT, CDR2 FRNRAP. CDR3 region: CASGSYPPGLASVF. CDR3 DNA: TGTGCTAGTGGTTCCTATCCGCCGGGACTAGCTTCGGTCTTC.

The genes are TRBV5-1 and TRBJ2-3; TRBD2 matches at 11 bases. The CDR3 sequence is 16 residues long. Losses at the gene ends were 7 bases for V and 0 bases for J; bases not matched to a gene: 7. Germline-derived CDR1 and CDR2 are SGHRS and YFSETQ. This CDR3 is CASYGLAGSSTDTQYF. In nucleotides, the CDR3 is TGCGCCAGCTACGGACTAGCGGGCTCTAGCACAGATACGCAGTATTTT.

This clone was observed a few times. This chain's CDR3 is CASSLGTGESADTQYF. The CDR3 bases are TGTGCCAGCAGCTTGGGGACAGGGGAGAGCGCAGATACGCAGTATTTT. The V gene is TRBV5-6, the J gene TRBJ2-3, with 9 bases matching TRBD1. The CDR3 is 16 amino acids. The junction had 6 bases not matched to a gene; V was cut back by 0 bases and J by 4 bases. The V gene's germline CDR1 is SGHDT and CDR2 YYEEEE.

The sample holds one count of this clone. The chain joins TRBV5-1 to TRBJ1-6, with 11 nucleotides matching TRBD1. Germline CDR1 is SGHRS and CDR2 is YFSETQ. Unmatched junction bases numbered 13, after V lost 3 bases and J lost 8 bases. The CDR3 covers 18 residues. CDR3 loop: CASSSRTGGEQRDSPLHF. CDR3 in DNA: TGCGCCAGCAGCTCGCGGACAGGGGGCGAACAAAGGGATTCACCCCTCCACTTT.

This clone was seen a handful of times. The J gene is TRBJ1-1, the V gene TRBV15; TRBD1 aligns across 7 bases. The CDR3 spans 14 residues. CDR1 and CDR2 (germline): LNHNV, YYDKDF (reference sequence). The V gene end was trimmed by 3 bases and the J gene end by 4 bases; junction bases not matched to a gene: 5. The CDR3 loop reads CATSSQGQFTEAFF. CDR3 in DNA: TGTGCCACCAGCAGCCAGGGACAGTTCACTGAAGCTTTCTTT.

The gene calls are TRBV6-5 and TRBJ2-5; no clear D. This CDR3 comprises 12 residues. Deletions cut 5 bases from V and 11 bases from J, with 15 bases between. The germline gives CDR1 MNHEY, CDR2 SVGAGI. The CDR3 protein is CASSATPTEQYF. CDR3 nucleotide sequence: TGTGCCAGCAGTGCGACACCTACAGAGCAGTACTTC.

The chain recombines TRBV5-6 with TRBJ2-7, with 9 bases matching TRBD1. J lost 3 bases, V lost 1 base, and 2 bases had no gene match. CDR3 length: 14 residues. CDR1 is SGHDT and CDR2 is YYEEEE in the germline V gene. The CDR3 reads CASSLWDRDYEQYV. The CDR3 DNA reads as TGTGCCAGCAGCTTGTGGGACAGGGACTACGAGCAGTACGTC.

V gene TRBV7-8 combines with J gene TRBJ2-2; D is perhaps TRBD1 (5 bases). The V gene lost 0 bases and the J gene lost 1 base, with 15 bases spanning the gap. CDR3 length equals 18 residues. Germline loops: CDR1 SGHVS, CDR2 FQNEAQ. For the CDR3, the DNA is TGTGCCAGCAGCTTAGCGAGACTTACAGGAATGAACACCGGGGAGCTGTTTTTT. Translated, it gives CASSLARLTGMNTGELFF.

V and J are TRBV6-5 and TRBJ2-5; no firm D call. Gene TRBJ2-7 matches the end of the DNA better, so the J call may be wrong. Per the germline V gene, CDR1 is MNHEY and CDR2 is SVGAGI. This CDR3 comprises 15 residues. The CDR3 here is CASSHGSGKTYEQYF. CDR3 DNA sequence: TGTGCCAGCAGTCATGGGTCAGGCAAGACCTACGAGCAGTACTTC.

The CDR3 sequence: CASSQQDSSYEQYV. CDR3 bases: TGTGCCAGCTCACAACAAGACAGCTCCTACGAGCAGTACGTC. The V call is TRBV18, the J call TRBJ2-7; D is possibly TRBD1 (5 bases). V was pared by 4 bases and J by 0 bases, with 10 bases between. The germline CDR1 and CDR2 sequences are KGHSH and LQKENI. This CDR3 has 14 residues.

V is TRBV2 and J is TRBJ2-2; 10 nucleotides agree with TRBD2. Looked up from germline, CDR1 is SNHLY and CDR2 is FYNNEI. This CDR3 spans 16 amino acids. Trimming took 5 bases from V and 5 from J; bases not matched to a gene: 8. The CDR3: CASSNLAGAITGELFF. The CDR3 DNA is TGTGCCAGCAGTAACCTAGCGGGGGCGATTACCGGGGAGCTGTTTTTT.

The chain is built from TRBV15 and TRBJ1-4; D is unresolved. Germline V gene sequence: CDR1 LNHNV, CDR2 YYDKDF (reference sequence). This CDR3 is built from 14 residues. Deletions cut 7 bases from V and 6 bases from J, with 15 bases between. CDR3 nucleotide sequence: TGTGCCACCAAGTTGGTTAGCGAGGATGAAAAACTGTTTTTT. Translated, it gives CATKLVSEDEKLFF.

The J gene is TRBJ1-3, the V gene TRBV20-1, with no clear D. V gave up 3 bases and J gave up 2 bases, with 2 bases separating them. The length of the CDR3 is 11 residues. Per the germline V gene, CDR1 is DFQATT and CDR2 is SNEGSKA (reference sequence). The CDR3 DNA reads TGCAGTGCTAGTACTGGAAACACCATATATTTT. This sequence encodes CSASTGNTIYF.

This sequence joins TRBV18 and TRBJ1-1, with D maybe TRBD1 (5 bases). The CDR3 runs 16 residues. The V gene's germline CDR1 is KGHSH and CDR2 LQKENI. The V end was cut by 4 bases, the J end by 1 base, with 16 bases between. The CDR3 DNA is TGTGCCAGCTCACAACTCCTCTTGGGGCAGAACACTGAAGCTTTCTTT. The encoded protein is CASSQLLLGQNTEAFF.

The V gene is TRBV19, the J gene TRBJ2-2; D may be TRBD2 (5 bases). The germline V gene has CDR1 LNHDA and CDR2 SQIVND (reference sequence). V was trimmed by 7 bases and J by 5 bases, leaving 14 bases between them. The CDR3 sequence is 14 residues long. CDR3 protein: CASTQEARTGELFF. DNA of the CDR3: TGTGCCAGTACTCAGGAGGCGCGGACCGGGGAGCTGTTTTTT.

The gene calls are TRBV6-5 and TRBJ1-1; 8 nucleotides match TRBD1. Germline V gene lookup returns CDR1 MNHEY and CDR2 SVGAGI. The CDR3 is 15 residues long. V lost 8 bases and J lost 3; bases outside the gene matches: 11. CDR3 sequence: CASWGQGAGDTEAFF. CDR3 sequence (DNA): TGTGCCAGCTGGGGGCAGGGGGCCGGAGACACTGAAGCTTTCTTT.

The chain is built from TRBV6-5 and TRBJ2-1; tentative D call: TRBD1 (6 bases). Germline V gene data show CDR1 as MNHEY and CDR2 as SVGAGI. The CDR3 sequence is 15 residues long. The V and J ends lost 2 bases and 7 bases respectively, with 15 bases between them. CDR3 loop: CASSYTTGSPNEQFF. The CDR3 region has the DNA TGTGCCAGCAGTTACACAACAGGGTCCCCAAATGAGCAGTTCTTC.

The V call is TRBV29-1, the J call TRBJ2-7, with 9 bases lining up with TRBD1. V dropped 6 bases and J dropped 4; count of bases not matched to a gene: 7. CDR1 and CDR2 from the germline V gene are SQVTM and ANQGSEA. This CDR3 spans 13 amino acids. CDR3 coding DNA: TGCAGCGTGACCCGGGACAGGGAGTACGAGCAGTACTTC. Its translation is CSVTRDREYEQYF.

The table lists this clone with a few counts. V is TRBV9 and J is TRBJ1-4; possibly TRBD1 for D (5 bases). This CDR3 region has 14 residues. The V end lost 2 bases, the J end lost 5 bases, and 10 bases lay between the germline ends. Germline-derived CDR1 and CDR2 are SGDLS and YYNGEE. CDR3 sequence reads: CASSVAGRNEKLFF. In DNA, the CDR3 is TGTGCCAGCAGCGTGGCAGGGCGAAATGAAAAACTGTTTTTT.

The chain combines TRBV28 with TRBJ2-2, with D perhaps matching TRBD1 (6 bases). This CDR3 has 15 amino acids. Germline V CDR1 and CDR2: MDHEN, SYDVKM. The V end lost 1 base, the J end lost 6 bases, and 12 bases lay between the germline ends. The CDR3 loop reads CASSLLRGGAGELFF. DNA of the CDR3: TGTGCCAGCAGTTTATTACGTGGGGGCGCCGGGGAGCTGTTTTTT.

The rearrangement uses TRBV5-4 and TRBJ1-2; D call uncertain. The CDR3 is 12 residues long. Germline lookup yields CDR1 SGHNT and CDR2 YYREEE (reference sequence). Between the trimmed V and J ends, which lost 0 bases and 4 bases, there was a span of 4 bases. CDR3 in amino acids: CASSLDSYGYTF. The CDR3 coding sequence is TGTGCCAGCAGCTTGGACAGCTATGGCTACACCTTC.

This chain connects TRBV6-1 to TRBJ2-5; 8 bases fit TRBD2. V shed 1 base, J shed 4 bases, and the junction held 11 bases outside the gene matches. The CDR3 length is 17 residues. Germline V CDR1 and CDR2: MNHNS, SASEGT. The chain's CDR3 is CASSEGGVAGWGETQYF. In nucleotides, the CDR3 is TGTGCCAGCAGTGAAGGGGGGGTAGCGGGATGGGGAGAGACCCAGTACTTC.

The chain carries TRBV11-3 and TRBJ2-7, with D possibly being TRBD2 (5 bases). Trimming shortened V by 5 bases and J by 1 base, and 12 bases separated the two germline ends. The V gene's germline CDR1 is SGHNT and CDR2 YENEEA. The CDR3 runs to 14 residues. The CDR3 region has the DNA TGTGCCAGCAGCGCGGACGGGAATTCCTACGAGCAGTACTTC. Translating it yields CASSADGNSYEQYF.

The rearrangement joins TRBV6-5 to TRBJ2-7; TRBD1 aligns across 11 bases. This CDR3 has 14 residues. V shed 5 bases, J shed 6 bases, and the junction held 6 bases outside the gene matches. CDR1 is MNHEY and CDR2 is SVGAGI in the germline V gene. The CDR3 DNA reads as TGTGCCAGCAGTAAACCCGGGACAGGGGGCGAGCAGTACTTC. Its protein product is CASSKPGTGGEQYF.

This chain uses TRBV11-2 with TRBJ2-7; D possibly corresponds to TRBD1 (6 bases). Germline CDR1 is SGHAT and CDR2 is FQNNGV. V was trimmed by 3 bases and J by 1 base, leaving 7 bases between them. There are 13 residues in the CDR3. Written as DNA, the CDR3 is TGTGCCAGCAGCTTGGACAGTTCCTACGAGCAGTACGTC. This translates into CASSLDSSYEQYV.

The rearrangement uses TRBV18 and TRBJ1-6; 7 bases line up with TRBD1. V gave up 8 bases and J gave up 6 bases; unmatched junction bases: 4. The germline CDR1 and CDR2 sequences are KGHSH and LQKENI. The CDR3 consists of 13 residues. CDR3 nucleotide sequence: TGTGCCAGCCTGGGACAGCCTAATTCACCCCTCCACTTT. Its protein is CASLGQPNSPLHF.

This CDR3 is CASRVGQGRTEAFF. CDR3 coding DNA: TGTGCCAGCAGAGTCGGCCAGGGGCGCACTGAAGCTTTCTTT. The V and J genes are TRBV2 and TRBJ1-1, with D possibly being TRBD1 (6 bases). Trimming removed 6 bases at V and 4 bases at J, with 15 bases between. The CDR3 length is 14 residues. Germline V gene lookup returns CDR1 SNHLY and CDR2 FYNNEI.

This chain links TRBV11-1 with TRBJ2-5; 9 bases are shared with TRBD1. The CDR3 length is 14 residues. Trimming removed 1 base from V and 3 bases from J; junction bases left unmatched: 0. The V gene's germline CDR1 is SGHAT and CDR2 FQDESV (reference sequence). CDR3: CASSLGTGEETQYF. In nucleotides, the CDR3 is TGTGCCAGCAGCTTAGGGACAGGGGAAGAGACCCAGTACTTC.

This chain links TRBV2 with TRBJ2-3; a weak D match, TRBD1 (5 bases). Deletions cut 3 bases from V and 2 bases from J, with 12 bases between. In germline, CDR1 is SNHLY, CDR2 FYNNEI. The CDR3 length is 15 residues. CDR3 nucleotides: TGTGCCAGCAGTGACAGGGTTGGGGACACAGATACGCAGTATTTT. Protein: CASSDRVGDTDTQYF.